The clone carrying this TCR gamma chain was picked up many times. TCRdb reapplied CATT to the multiplex PCR reads. Of 25,000 to 35,000 gamma-chain clones in the sample, more than 1.4% were seen once. This entry belongs to a study of γδ T cells in repeated Plasmodium falciparum infection. Gammadelta T cells were flow-sorted from PBMC into Vgamma9/Vdelta2+ and Vdelta2-negative populations for bulk analysis. The V segment lost 2 bases and the J segment 3 bases; nucleotides outside the gene matches: 12. This CDR3 has 17 residues. Germline V gives CDR1 VENAVY, CDR2 YDSYNSRV. This TCR was sampled from a pool of human donors (malaria-infected and uninfected, not separated). J is TRGJP2 and V is TRGV8. The sequencing input was gamma-delta T cells from blood. CDR3 in amino acids: CATWDKVPVGSDWIKTF. In nucleotides, the CDR3 is TGTGCCACCTGGGATAAGGTCCCTGTGGGTAGTGATTGGATCAAGACGTTT.